This TCR beta chain was identified in a study of blood T cell repertoires in COVID-19 (dated by TCRdb to the early 2020s). Broadly, across the study: Samples covering the acute and convalescent phases of COVID-19 were provided by collaborators in the United States, Italy and Spain. The samples were drawn from the first 160 participants of the ongoing ImmuneRACE study and from 950 to 1,500 subjects provided by 6 global collaborators. Where HLA class I and class II types were available, the types were taken from metadata supplied by the sample provider, not from assay-based typing. The repertoires were released in a freely available public database intended as a resource for research on the immune response to SARS-CoV-2. Subjects who had been exposed to COVID-19, were actively infected with it, or had recovered from it provided the deeply sampled blood TCRbeta repertoires that made up the dataset. The sample metadata nearly always contained a de-identified subject ID, COVID-19 status, age in years and sex. The material from the prospective study consisted of cDNA or gDNA derived from T cells, B-cell-depleted T cells, or PBMCs. The study at large found these results: The amount of clinical and demographic metadata varied by source and participant and was provided uncurated.

Participants in the prospective study were enrolled through a virtual design, were aged roughly 18 to 100 years, and lived in under 25 United States geographic areas. In the prospective study, participants were assigned to cohorts based on the clinical history participants reported in a screening survey and a study questionnaire. Each participant in the prospective study had whole blood, serum and a nasopharyngeal or oropharyngeal swab collected by mobile phlebotomists. Over an approximately two-month period, participants in the prospective study had the option of providing additional blood draws and questionnaires. Prospective study blood samples were shipped either frozen or at room temperature before DNA extraction. The immunoSEQ Assay, a bias-controlled multiplex PCR, was used to amplify TCRbeta CDR3 regions from genomic DNA. Per the source publication's procedure: The number of nucleated cells in each sample was estimated from the amplification of reference gene primers within the assay. To quantify the absolute abundance of each unique TCRbeta CDR3 rearrangement, sequence reads were collapsed and filtered. Productive Simpson clonality was computed per sample as the square root of Simpson's diversity index over productive rearrangements. Drawn from immuneACCESS, this table holds only the in-frame rearrangements with V and J called that TCRdb kept. Clones are partly lost; checked studies trace under half to an unresolved V gene and leave the rest unexplained. The V and J calls and clone size are taken from that table; D and trimming were inferred from the DNA. Present in this sample are about 230,000 clones, roughly 86% of which were seen just once. The ten largest make up roughly 4% of the sample.

In the case of this clone: Its antigen remains undetermined. Base qualities were left out, and no much larger clone turns up one base away.

V is pruned by 3 bases and J by 1 base, leaving 3 bases of the junction without a gene match. As encoded in the germline V gene (reference sequence), CDR1 is MNHEY while CDR2 is SMNVEV. From the cysteine up to the phenylalanine, the CDR3 has a length of 16 residues. CDR3 DNA only is kept here, 48 bases in frame from base 1. The chain uses TRBV27 and TRBJ2-2, and 9 bases in between align with TRBD2. The sample comprised PBMCs or T cells enriched from blood (not recorded which). The TCR comes from a woman aged 30 to 39 with acute COVID-19. In nucleotides, the sequence is TGTGCCAGCAGTTTCATAGCGGGGGTGAACACCGGGGAGCTGTTTTTT. It encodes CASSFIAGVNTGELFF.